The sequence of this TCR beta chain was determined in a study of CD8+CD57+ T cells in acquired aplastic anemia. Across the whole study: Mean read depth for CD4+ cells from healthy donors was around 11 million. Study-wide results and limits: Researchers reported that CD8+ Simpson's diversity was not significantly different in patients versus controls.

This clonotype was detected many times. Its antigen is currently unknown. V lost 8 bases and J lost 5; bases outside the gene matches: 7. CDR1 is SNHLY and CDR2 is FYNNEI in the germline V gene. The CDR3 is made up of 13 amino acids. Genomic DNA templated the TCR beta VDJ and CDR3 profiling. TCRdb reprocessed the reads via MiXCR and lists one record per CDR3 protein. The data hold 150,000 to 200,000 distinct CDR3 sequences, with 60% to 70% observed a single time. The sample consisted of sorted CD4+, CD8+, or CD8+CD57+ T cells (not recorded which) from PBMCs. The receptor was isolated from a human donor in good health. V gene TRBV2 combines with J gene TRBJ2-7, with 9 bases that match TRBD1. In DNA form, the CDR3 reads TGTGCCAGCGGGTTCCGGGACAGGGACGAGCAGTACTTC. It translates to CASGFRDRDEQYF.